Listed below are T cell receptor beta chains from one sample, sequenced in a study of beta chain features in type 1 diabetes. Measured with immunoSEQ multiplex PCR; TCRdb has only the in-frame clones, and not every one. The sample contains 350,000 to 450,000 clones, more than 13% of which appear only once. The sequenced sample was naive CD4+ T cells from blood. The receptors shown here come from a woman in her late teens or twenties in good health. CDR3s include the opening cysteine and the closing phenylalanine or tryptophan. Fields, in order: D gene, clone size, J gene, V gene, CDR3 DNA, CDR3 protein. A D gene is named only where the DNA matches it firmly. Only part of the rows carry a size: once, few, many, or a class if the clone is expanded.

>TRBD1|NA|TRBJ2-7|TRBV27
TGTGCCAGCAGACGGACCGGGACAGGGACCAACGAGCAGTACTTC
CASRRTGTGTNEQYF
>NA|NA|TRBJ1-5|TRBV7-9
TGTGCCAGCAGCTCCCACAGGGACGGCAATCAGCCCCAGCATTTT
CASSSHRDGNQPQHF
>TRBD2|NA|TRBJ2-1|TRBV7-6
TGTGCCAGCAGCTTAAACAGGGAAGGCCTAGCGGGAGGTAATGAGCAGTTCTTC
CASSLNREGLAGGNEQFF
>NA|NA|TRBJ2-7|TRBV28
TGTGCCAGCAGTGTGGACGCGGGCGGTAACGAGCAGTACTTC
CASSVDAGGNEQYF
>NA|NA|TRBJ2-3|TRBV11-3
TGTGCCAGCAGCTTAATCCACACAGATACGCAGTATTTT
CASSLIHTDTQYF
>TRBD1|few|TRBJ1-1|TRBV19
TGTGCCAGTACCATGGATGGGACAGGGACGGTGAACACTGAAGCTTTCTTT
CASTMDGTGTVNTEAFF
>TRBD2|few|TRBJ2-2|TRBV5-1
TGCGCCAGCAGACTAGCGGGGATCGCGAACACCGGGGAGCTGTTTTTT
CASRLAGIANTGELFF
>TRBD1|NA|TRBJ2-7|TRBV9
TGTGCCAGCAGCGTGGGATTACGGACAGGGGGATCTTACGAGCAGTACTTC
CASSVGLRTGGSYEQYF
>TRBD1|NA|TRBJ1-2|TRBV14
TGTGCCAGCAGCCAACGCCCTGGACAGGACCCCCTCTATGGCTACACCTTC
CASSQRPGQDPLYGYTF
>TRBD1|NA|TRBJ2-5|TRBV20-1
TGCAGTGCGAACAGGGGGGAGACCCAGTACTTC
CSANRGETQYF
>TRBD2|few|TRBJ2-1|TRBV25-1
TGTGCCAGCAGTGCCAGGAGGACTAGCCCTTACAATGAGCAGTTCTTC
CASSARRTSPYNEQFF
>TRBD2|few|TRBJ2-5|TRBV27
TGTGCCAGCAGAATGACTAGCGGGAATCGGGAGACCCAGTACTTC
CASRMTSGNRETQYF
>NA|NA|TRBJ1-2|TRBV5-6
TGTGCCAGCAGCGTGCCCACCCTAAGAAATGGCTACACCTTC
CASSVPTLRNGYTF
>TRBD2|few|TRBJ2-3|TRBV10-3
TGTGCCATCAGTGCCGGGACTAACACAGATACGCAGTATTTT
CAISAGTNTDTQYF
>TRBD1|few|TRBJ2-2|TRBV30
TGTGCCTGGTACCCGGGACAGGGGAACACCGGGGAGCTGTTTTTT
CAWYPGQGNTGELFF
>TRBD1|NA|TRBJ1-4|TRBV28
TGTGCCAGCCTAGGACAGGGAGTTGGAAAACTGTTTTTT
CASLGQGVGKLFF
>NA|few|TRBJ2-1|TRBV9
TGTGCCAGCAGCGTGAGGTCAGGAGGTGGGCAGTTCTTC
CASSVRSGGGQFF
>NA|few|TRBJ1-2|TRBV5-4
TGTGCCAGCAGTCTACAGGGTGTGGGGGGCTACACCTTC
CASSLQGVGGYTF
>NA|few|TRBJ2-1|TRBV18
TGTGCCAGCTCACCCGCCGGGACACCTTACAATGAGCAGTTCTTC
CASSPAGTPYNEQFF
>NA|NA|TRBJ2-1|TRBV29-1
TGCAGCGTTGAAGAGCCAGCGGTTTCCTACAATGAGCAGTTCTTC
CSVEEPAVSYNEQFF
>TRBD2|few|TRBJ2-3|TRBV4-2
TGTGCCAGCAGCCCCCTAGCGGGAGCTTCAGATACGCAGTATTTT
CASSPLAGASDTQYF
>NA|few|TRBJ2-1|TRBV20-1
TGCAGTGCTTATCCTAGCGCCCTTCAGTTCTTC
CSAYPSALQFF
>NA|few|TRBJ2-7|TRBV4-1
TGCGCCAGCAGCCCCGAACCTTATGGCCTTTTCGAGCAGTACTTC
CASSPEPYGLFEQYF
>NA|NA|TRBJ2-5|TRBV4-2
TGTGCCAGCAGCCAAGATCTTCGCGGAGAGACCCAGTACTTC
CASSQDLRGETQYF
>TRBD1|NA|TRBJ2-7|TRBV29-1
TGCAGCGGGGGACAGGGGTACGAGCAGTACTTC
CSGGQGYEQYF
>NA|NA|TRBJ1-1|TRBV7-9
TGTGCCAGCAGCACCCGGGAGGGCACTGAAGCTTTCTTT
CASSTREGTEAFF
>NA|NA|TRBJ2-7|TRBV21-1
TGTGCTCCCCTAGCGGAGCACTACGAGCAGTACTTC
CAPLAEHYEQYF
>TRBD1|few|TRBJ2-7|TRBV4-2
TGTGCCAGCAGCCAGGGACAGGGGATGGGCTACGAGCAGTACTTC
CASSQGQGMGYEQYF
>NA|NA|TRBJ2-7|TRBV29-1
TGCAGCGTCGTGGACAGTTACGAGCAGTACTTC
CSVVDSYEQYF
>NA|few|TRBJ1-2|TRBV5-4
TGTGCCAGCAGCTTCACCACAGGGATTAATTATGGCTACACCTTC
CASSFTTGINYGYTF
>NA|NA|TRBJ2-3|TRBV5-6
TGTGCCAGCAGCTCCCCGACAGTATCCCCAGATACGCAGTATTTT
CASSSPTVSPDTQYF
>TRBD1|NA|TRBJ2-1|TRBV2
TGTGCCAGCAGTGGGGACAGTCACTACAATGAGCAGTTCTTC
CASSGDSHYNEQFF
>TRBD2|NA|TRBJ2-4|TRBV19
TGTGCCAGTGCAGGACTAGCGGGAGATGTGCCGAACATTCAGTACTTC
CASAGLAGDVPNIQYF
>NA|NA|TRBJ1-4|TRBV5-6
TGTGCCAGCAGCTTAAGAGCAACTAATGAAAAACTGTTTTTT
CASSLRATNEKLFF
>TRBD1|NA|TRBJ1-4|TRBV2
TGTGCCAGCAGTGAACGCCAGGGGGCAAATGAAAAACTGTTTTTT
CASSERQGANEKLFF
>TRBD2|NA|TRBJ2-4|TRBV6-6
TGTGCCAGCAGTTACCGAAAAAGCGGGAGTGACAACATTCAGTACTTC
CASSYRKSGSDNIQYF
>NA|NA|TRBJ2-3|TRBV5-1
TGCGCCAGCAGCTTGGCAGGGGATGGGGCAGATACGCAGTATTTT
CASSLAGDGADTQYF
>NA|NA|TRBJ2-7|TRBV5-1
TGCGCCAGCAGCTTGGAGCCCGCCCGAATGGACGAGCAGTACTTC
CASSLEPARMDEQYF
>NA|NA|TRBJ2-5|TRBV20-1
TGCAGTGCTAGAGCCCCGCAGTACTTC
CSARAPQYF
>TRBD1|few|TRBJ2-7|TRBV7-2
TGTGCCAGCACCCCCGGGACAGGGTGGTACGAGCAGTACTTC
CASTPGTGWYEQYF
>TRBD1|few|TRBJ2-7|TRBV29-1
TGCAGCGCGAAGACAGGGTACGAGCAGTACTTC
CSAKTGYEQYF
>NA|NA|TRBJ2-7|TRBV7-2
TGTGCCAGCAGCCTTACCTACGAGCAGTACTTC
CASSLTYEQYF
>NA|few|TRBJ2-1|TRBV14
TGTGCCAGCAGTCCCGTAGACGGGAGTAGCTCCTACAATGAGCAGTTCTTC
CASSPVDGSSSYNEQFF
>TRBD1|NA|TRBJ2-4|TRBV15
TGTGCCACCAGCAGAGATAGGAGGACAGGGTTCGGAAACATTCAGTACTTC
CATSRDRRTGFGNIQYF
>TRBD1|NA|TRBJ1-4|TRBV29-1
TGCAGCGTCCGGACAGGGGGGAATGAAAAACTGTTTTTT
CSVRTGGNEKLFF
>TRBD2|NA|TRBJ2-3|TRBV15
TGTGCCACCAGCAGAGCCTCGGGACTAGCGGCTAGCACAGATACGCAGTATTTT
CATSRASGLAASTDTQYF
>TRBD2|NA|TRBJ2-3|TRBV2
TGTGCCAGCAGTGAAATGCTAGCGGGAGGGAGCACAGATACGCAGTATTTT
CASSEMLAGGSTDTQYF